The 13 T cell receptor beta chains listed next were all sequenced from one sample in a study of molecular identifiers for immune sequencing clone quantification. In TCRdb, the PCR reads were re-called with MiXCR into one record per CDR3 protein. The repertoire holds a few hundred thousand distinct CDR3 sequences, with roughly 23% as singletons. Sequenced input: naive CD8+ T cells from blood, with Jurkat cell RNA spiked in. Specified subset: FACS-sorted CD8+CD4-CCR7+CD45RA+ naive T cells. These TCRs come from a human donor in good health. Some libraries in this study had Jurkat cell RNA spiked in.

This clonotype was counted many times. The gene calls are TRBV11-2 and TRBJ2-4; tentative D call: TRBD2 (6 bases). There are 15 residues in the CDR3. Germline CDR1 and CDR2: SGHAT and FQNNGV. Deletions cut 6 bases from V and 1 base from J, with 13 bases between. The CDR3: CASRGPGGAKNIQYF. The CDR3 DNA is TGTGCCAGCAGGGGCCCTGGAGGGGCCAAAAACATTCAGTACTTC.

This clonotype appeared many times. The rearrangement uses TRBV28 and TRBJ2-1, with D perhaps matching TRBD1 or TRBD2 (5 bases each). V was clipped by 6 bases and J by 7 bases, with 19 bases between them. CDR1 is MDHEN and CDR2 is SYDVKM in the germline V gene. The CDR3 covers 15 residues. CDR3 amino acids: CASSFRGPLRNEQFF. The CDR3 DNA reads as TGTGCCAGCAGCTTCCGGGGCCCCCTGAGGAATGAGCAGTTCTTC.

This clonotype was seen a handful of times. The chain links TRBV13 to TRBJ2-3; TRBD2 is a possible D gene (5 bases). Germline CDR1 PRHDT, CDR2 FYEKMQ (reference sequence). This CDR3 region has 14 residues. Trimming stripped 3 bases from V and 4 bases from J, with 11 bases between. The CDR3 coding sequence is TGTGCCAGCAGCTTGGACGAGGAGGCAGATACGCAGTATTTT. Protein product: CASSLDEEADTQYF.

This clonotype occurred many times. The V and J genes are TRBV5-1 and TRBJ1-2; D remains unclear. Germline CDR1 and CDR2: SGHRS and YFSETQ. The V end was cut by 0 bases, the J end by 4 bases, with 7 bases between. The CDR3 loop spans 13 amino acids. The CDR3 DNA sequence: TGCGCCAGCAGCTTGGTGGCAGCCTATGGCTACACCTTC. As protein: CASSLVAAYGYTF.

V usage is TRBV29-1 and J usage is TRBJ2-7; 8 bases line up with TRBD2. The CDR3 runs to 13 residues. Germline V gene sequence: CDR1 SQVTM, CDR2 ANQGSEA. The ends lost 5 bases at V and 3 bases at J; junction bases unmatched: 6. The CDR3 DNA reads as TGCAGCGTTAGCCCGGGACTAGACTACGAGCAGTACTTC. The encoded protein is CSVSPGLDYEQYF.

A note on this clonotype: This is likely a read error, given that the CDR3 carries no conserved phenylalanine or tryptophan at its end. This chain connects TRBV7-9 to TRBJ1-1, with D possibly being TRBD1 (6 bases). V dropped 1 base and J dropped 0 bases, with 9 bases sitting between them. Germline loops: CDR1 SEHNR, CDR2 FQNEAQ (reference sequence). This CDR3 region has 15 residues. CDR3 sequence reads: CASSLGQGMNTEAFI. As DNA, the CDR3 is TGTGCCAGCAGCTTAGGGCAGGGGATGAACACTGAAGCTTTCATT.

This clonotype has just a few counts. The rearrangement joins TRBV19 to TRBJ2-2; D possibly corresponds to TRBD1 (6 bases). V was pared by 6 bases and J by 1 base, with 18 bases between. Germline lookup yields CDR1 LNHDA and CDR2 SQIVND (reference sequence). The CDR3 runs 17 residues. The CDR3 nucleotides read TGTGCCAGTAGAGTACATCCCCAGACAGGGAACACCGGGGAGCTGTTTTTT. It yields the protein CASRVHPQTGNTGELFF.

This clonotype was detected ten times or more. The CDR3 reads CASSPSGGYQETQYF. CDR3 nucleotides: TGTGCCAGCAGTCCTAGCGGGGGGTACCAAGAGACCCAGTACTTC. V gene TRBV12-3 or TRBV12-4 combines with J gene TRBJ2-5; 11 bases are a match to TRBD2. There are 15 residues in the CDR3. The V segment lost 5 bases and the J segment 0 bases; nucleotides outside the gene matches: 2.

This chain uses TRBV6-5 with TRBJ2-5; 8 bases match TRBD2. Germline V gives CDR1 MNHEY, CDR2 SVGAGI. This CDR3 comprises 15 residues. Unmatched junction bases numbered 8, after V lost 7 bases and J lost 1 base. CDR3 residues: CASTTSGAIQETQYF. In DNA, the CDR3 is TGTGCCAGCACCACTAGCGGAGCAATCCAAGAGACCCAGTACTTC.

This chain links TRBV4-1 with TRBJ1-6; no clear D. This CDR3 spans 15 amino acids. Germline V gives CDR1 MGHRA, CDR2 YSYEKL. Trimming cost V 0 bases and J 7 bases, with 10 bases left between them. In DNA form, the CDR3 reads TGCGCCAGCAGCCAAGAGGTGGGAGGCAATTCACCCCTCCACTTT. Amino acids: CASSQEVGGNSPLHF.

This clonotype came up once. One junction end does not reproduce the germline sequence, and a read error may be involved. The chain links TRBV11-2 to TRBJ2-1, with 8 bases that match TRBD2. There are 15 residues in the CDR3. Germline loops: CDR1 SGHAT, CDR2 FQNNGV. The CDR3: CASSLFSGEYNEQSF. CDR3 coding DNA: TGTGCCAGCAGCTTATTTAGCGGGGAGTACAATGAGCAGTCCTTC. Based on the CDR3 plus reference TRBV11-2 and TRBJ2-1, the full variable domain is EAGVAQSPRYKIIEKRQSVAFWCNPISGHATLYWYQQILGQGPKLLIQFQNNGVVDDSQLPKDRFSAERLKGVDSTLKIQPAKLEDSAVYLCASSLFSGEYNEQSFGPGTRLTVL.

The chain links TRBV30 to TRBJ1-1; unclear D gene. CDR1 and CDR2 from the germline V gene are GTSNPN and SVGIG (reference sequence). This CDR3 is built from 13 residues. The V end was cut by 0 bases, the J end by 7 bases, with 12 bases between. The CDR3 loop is CAWSVAGGLEAFF. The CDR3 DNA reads TGTGCCTGGAGTGTAGCAGGTGGGCTTGAAGCTTTCTTT.

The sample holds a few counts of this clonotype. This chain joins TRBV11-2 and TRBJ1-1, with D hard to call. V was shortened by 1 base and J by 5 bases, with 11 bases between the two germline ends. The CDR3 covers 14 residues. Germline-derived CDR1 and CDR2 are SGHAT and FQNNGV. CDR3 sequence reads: CASSLVGSGTEAFF. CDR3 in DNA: TGTGCCAGCAGCTTAGTTGGAAGTGGGACTGAAGCTTTCTTT.